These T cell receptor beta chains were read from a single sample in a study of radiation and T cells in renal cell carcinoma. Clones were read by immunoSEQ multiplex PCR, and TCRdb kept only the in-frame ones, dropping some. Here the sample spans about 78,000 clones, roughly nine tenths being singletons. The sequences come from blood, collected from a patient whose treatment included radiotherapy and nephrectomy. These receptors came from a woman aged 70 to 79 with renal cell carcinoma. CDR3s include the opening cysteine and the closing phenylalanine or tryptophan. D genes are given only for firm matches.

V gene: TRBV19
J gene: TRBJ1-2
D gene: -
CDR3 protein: CASRIDRTYGYTF
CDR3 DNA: TGTGCCAGTCGGATTGACAGGACCTATGGCTACACCTTC

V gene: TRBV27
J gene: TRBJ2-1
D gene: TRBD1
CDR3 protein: CASSLRDSSYNEQFF
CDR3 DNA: TGTGCCAGCAGCCTCCGGGACAGTTCATACAATGAGCAGTTCTTC

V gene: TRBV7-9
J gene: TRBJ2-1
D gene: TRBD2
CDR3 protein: CASSLVKRGGFSEFF
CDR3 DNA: TGTGCCAGCAGCTTAGTCAAGCGGGGGGGTTTTTCAGAGTTCTTC

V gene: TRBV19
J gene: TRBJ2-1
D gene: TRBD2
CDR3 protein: CASSIGPTSGGPRGNEQFF
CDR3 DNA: TGTGCCAGTAGTATAGGGCCAACTAGCGGGGGGCCACGTGGCAATGAGCAGTTCTTC

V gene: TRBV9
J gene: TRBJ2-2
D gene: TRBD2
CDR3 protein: CASSVGTSRYPGELFF
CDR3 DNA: TGTGCCAGCAGCGTTGGGACTAGTAGGTACCCCGGGGAGCTGTTTTTT

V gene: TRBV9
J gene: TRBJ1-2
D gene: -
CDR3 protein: CASSGRQTPYGYTF
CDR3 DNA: TGTGCCAGCAGCGGGCGACAGACCCCCTATGGCTACACCTTC

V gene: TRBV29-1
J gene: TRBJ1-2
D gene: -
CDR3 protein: CSVERAAGYTF
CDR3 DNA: TGCAGCGTTGAACGGGCGGCTGGCTACACCTTC

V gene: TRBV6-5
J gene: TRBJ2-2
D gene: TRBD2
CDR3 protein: CASRVERGNTGELFF
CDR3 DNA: TGTGCCAGCAGGGTCGAGCGGGGAAACACCGGGGAGCTGTTTTTT

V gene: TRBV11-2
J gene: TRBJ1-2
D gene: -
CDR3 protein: CASLRAIGYTF
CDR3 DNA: TGTGCCAGTCTCAGGGCTATTGGCTACACCTTC

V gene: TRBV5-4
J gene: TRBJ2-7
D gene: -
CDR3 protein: CASSLDPYYEQYF
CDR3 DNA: TGTGCCAGCAGCTTGGACCCCTACTACGAGCAGTACTTC

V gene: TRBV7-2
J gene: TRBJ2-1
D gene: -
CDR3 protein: CASSLAITGDEQFF
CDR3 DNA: TGTGCCAGCAGCTTAGCGATCACCGGGGATGAGCAGTTCTTC